These 7 T cell receptor beta chains originate from one sample sequenced in a study of OX40 agonist ivuxolimab in advanced cancers. Data came from immunoSEQ multiplex PCR; TCRdb stores just in-frame clones and leaves some out. The sample has 60,000 to 75,000 clones, around 93% seen once; the top ten hold approximately 14%. Sequenced material: CD4+ or CD8+ T cells sorted from blood, taken in a trial of the OX40 agonist ivuxolimab. Every receptor here comes from an adult with an advanced solid tumor such as melanoma, head and neck, liver or kidney cancer.

This rearrangement joins TRBV7-6 to TRBJ2-1; 9 bases are shared with TRBD2. Germline V gene data show CDR1 as SGHVS and CDR2 as FNYEAQ. The CDR3 is 15 amino acids. J gave up 3 bases and V 5 bases, and 5 bases lay outside the gene matches. The CDR3 region is CASSPKREVYNEQFF. CDR3 coding DNA: TGTGCCAGCAGCCCCAAGCGGGAGGTCTACAATGAGCAGTTCTTC.

This chain joins TRBV2 and TRBJ2-3, with 7 bases aligning to TRBD2. CDR1 is SNHLY, CDR2 FYNNEI, per germline. With 6 bases clipped from V and 3 bases from J, the junction kept 6 bases outside the gene matches. This CDR3 is built from 14 residues. The DNA for the CDR3 is TGTGCCAGCAGGCGGGCGGGAGATACAGATACGCAGTATTTT. Translated: CASRRAGDTDTQYF.

In its sample, this clone is medium-sized. The rearrangement links TRBV4-2 to TRBJ2-7; 8 bases agree with TRBD2. The CDR3 extends over 15 amino acids. V shed 0 bases, J shed 2 bases, and the junction held 3 bases outside the gene matches. Germline V gene sequence: CDR1 LGHNA, CDR2 YNFKEQ. The CDR3, as DNA: TGTGCCAGCAGCCAAGATGGTAGCGGGACCTACGAGCAGTACTTC. Translating gives CASSQDGSGTYEQYF.

The chain joins TRBV5-1 to TRBJ1-6; 8 bases map to TRBD1. The CDR3 is 18 residues long. The V gene end was trimmed by 2 bases and the J gene end by 0 bases; junction bases not matched to a gene: 7. The V gene's germline CDR1 is SGHRS and CDR2 YFSETQ. Here the CDR3 reads CASSFGQGQGSYNSPLHF. The CDR3 bases are TGCGCCAGCAGCTTCGGACAGGGTCAGGGCTCCTATAATTCACCCCTCCACTTT.

The chain employs TRBV19 and TRBJ2-7; TRBD1 matches at 10 bases. With 3 bases clipped from V and 2 bases from J, the junction kept 4 bases outside the gene matches. CDR1 and CDR2 (germline): LNHDA, SQIVND (reference sequence). The CDR3 covers 15 residues. The CDR3 DNA follows: TGTGCCAGTAGTATCAGGGACAGGGGTACCTACGAGCAGTACTTC. Its translation is CASSIRDRGTYEQYF.

This clone was observed a few times. The gene calls are TRBV6-5 and TRBJ1-5; D not certain. Germline CDR1 reads MNHEY; CDR2 reads SVGAGI. This CDR3 comprises 13 residues. Trimming removed 2 bases from V and 3 bases from J, with 5 bases in between. The CDR3 bases are TGTGCCAGCAGTTACGGTGACAATCAGCCCCAGCATTTT. Protein sequence: CASSYGDNQPQHF.

J is TRBJ1-5 and V is TRBV27; a possible D gene is TRBD1 (5 bases). Trimming pared 2 bases from V and 5 bases from J, leaving 13 bases between. The CDR3 consists of 15 residues. The germline CDR1 and CDR2 sequences are MNHEY and SMNVEV (reference sequence). The CDR3 nucleotides are TGTGCCAGCAGTTTAATTTGGGGGGAGTATCAGCCCCAGCATTTT. Amino acid sequence: CASSLIWGEYQPQHF.